The source of this T cell receptor (beta chain) is a study of cytotoxic CD8 clonotypes in ibrutinib-treated CLL. Study in general: The samples contained hundreds of thousands of productive templates on average. They also contained an average of roughly 99,000 productive rearrangements. Study-wide results and limits: There were few public clonotypes, and on treatment they contracted or stayed stable.

Germline V CDR1 and CDR2: SGHTA, FQGTGA. The CDR3 has 13 residues. The ends were cut back, 5 bases at V and 1 base at J, with 6 bases in the middle. Method: immunoSEQ multiplex PCR; TCRdb's copy keeps in-frame clones and lacks some. The table records tens of thousands of clones, over 60% of them present only once. A few counts support this clone. Its antigen is as yet unknown. The sequenced sample was PBMCs, obtained after 12 months of ibrutinib treatment. The gene calls are TRBV7-3 and TRBJ2-1; the D is unclear. This TCR came from a human donor with chronic lymphocytic leukemia. CDR3 sequence: CASSPGSYNEQFF. DNA for the CDR3: TGTGCCAGCAGCCCTGGATCCTACAATGAGCAGTTCTTC.